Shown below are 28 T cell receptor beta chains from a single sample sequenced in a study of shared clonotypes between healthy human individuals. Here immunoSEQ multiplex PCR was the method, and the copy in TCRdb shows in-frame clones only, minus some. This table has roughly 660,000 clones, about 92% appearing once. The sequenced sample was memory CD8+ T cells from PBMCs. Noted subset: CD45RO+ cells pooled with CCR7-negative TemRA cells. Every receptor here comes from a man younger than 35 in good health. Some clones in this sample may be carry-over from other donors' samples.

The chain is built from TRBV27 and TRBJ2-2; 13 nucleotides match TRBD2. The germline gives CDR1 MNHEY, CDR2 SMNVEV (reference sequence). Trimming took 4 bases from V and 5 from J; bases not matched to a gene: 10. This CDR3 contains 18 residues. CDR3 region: CASSSLLAGGPRTGELFF. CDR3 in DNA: TGTGCCAGCAGTTCGTTACTAGCGGGAGGGCCTCGGACCGGGGAGCTGTTTTTT.

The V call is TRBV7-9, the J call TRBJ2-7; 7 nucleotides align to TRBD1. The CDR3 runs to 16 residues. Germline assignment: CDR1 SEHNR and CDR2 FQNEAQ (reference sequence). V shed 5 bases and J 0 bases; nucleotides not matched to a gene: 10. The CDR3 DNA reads TGTGCCAGCAGCATGGACGACAGGGAGCCCTCCTACGAGCAGTACTTC. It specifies CASSMDDREPSYEQYF.

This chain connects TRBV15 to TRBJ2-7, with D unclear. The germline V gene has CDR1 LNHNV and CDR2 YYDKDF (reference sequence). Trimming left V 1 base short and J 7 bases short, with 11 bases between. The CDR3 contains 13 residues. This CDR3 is CATSRVTGKEQYF. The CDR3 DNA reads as TGTGCCACCAGCAGAGTCACTGGGAAGGAGCAGTACTTC.

DNA of the CDR3: TGTGCCAGCAGCTTTGCGACTAGCGGGAGGACAGATACGCAGTATTTT. Protein product: CASSFATSGRTDTQYF. The V and J genes are TRBV7-8 and TRBJ2-3; 13 bases match TRBD2. CDR3 length: 16 residues. Germline V gives CDR1 SGHVS, CDR2 FQNEAQ. Trimming removed 3 bases from V and 3 bases from J; junction bases left unmatched: 3.

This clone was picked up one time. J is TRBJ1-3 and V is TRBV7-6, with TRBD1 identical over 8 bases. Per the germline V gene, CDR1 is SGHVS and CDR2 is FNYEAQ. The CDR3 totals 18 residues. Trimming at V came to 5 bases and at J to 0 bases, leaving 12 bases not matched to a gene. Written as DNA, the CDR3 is TGTGCCAGCAGCGTGACACGGGACAGGCCCTTCTCTGGAAACACCATATATTTT. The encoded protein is CASSVTRDRPFSGNTIYF.

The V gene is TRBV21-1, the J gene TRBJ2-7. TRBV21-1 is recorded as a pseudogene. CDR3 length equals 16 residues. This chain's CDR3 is CASSINRAGTEGEQYF. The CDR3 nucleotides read TGTGCCAGCAGCATAAACAGGGCGGGAACAGAGGGGGAGCAGTACTTC.

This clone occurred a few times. The CDR3 spells CAWSVQKVGGTEAFF. The DNA for the CDR3 is TGTGCCTGGAGTGTACAAAAGGTCGGAGGCACTGAAGCTTTCTTT. This chain joins TRBV30 and TRBJ1-1; D unresolved. Germline-derived CDR1 and CDR2 are GTSNPN and SVGIG (reference sequence). The CDR3 totals 15 residues. V gave up 0 bases and J gave up 4 bases, with 15 bases separating them.

This chain's CDR3 is CASSLDWGAGELFF. The CDR3 bases are TGTGCCAGCAGCTTAGACTGGGGGGCCGGGGAGCTGTTTTTT. The chain combines TRBV11-2 with TRBJ2-2, with a possible D match to TRBD2 (6 bases). The CDR3 is 14 residues long. Germline assignment: CDR1 SGHAT and CDR2 FQNNGV. Trimming took off 0 bases at V and 6 bases at J, with 8 bases between the two ends.

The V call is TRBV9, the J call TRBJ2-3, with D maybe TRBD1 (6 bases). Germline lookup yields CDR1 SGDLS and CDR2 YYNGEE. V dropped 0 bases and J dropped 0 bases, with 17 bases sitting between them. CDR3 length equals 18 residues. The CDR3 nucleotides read TGTGCCAGCAGCGTAGACCCGACAGGATTTGCTAGCACAGATACGCAGTATTTT. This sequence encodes CASSVDPTGFASTDTQYF.

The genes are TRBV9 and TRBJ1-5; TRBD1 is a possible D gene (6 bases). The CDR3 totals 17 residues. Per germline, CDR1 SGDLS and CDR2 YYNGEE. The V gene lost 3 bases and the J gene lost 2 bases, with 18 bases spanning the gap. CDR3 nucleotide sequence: TGTGCCAGCAGCGCTCGGGCAAACAGGGATGGCAATCAGCCCCAGCATTTT. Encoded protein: CASSARANRDGNQPQHF.

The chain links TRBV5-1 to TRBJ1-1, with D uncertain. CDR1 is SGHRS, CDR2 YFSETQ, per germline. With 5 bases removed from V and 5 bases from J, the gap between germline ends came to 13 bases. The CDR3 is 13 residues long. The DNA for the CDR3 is TGCGCCAGCAGTGGAATGGAGGAAACTGAAGCTTTCTTT. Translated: CASSGMEETEAFF. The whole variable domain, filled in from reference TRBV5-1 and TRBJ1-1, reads KAGVTQTPRYLIKTRGQQVTLSCSPISGHRSVSWYQQTPGQGLQFLFEYFSETQRNKGNFPGRFSGRQFSNSRSEMNVSTLELGDSALYLCASSGMEETEAFFGQGTRLTVV.

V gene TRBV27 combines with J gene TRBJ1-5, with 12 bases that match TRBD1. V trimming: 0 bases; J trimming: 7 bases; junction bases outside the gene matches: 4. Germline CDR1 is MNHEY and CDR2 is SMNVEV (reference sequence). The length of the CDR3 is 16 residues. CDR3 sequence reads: CASSLSGQGAWQPQHF. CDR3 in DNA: TGTGCCAGCAGTTTATCGGGACAGGGGGCCTGGCAGCCCCAGCATTTT.

CDR3 bases: TGTGCCTTTAGGGACAGGGCGGACACCGGGGAGCTGTTTTTT. Translation: CAFRDRADTGELFF. The genes are TRBV30 and TRBJ2-2, with 9 bases lining up with TRBD1. The ends lost 7 bases at V and 3 bases at J; junction bases unmatched: 6. CDR1 GTSNPN and CDR2 SVGIG come from the germline V gene (reference sequence). The CDR3 is made up of 14 amino acids.

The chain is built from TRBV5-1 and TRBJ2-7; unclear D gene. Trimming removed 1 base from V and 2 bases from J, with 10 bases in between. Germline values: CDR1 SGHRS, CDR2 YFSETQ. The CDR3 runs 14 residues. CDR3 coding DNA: TGCGCCAGCAGCTTGTACACCGGAGCCTACGAGCAGTACTTC. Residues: CASSLYTGAYEQYF.

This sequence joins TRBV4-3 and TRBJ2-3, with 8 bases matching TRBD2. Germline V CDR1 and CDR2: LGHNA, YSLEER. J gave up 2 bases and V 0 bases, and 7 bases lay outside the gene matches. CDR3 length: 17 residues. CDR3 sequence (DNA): TGCGCCAGCAGCCAAGATTTACAGCGGGAGCTCACAGATACGCAGTATTTT. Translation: CASSQDLQRELTDTQYF.

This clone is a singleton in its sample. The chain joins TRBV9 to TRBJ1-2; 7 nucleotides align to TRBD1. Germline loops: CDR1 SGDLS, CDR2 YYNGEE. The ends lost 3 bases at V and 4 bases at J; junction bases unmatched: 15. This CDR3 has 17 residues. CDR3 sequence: CASSDPVFPTGAYGYTF. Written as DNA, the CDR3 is TGTGCCAGCAGCGACCCCGTTTTCCCCACAGGGGCCTATGGCTACACCTTC.

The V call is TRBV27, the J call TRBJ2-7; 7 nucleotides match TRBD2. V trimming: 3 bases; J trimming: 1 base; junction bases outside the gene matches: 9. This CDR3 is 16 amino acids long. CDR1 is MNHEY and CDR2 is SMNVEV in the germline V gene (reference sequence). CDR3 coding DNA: TGTGCCAGCAGTTTCAGCGCGGGAGCGTTGTCCTACGAGCAGTACTTC. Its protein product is CASSFSAGALSYEQYF.

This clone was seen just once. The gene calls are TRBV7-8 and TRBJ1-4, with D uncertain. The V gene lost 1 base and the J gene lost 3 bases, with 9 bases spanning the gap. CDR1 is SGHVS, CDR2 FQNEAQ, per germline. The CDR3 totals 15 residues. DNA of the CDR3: TGTGCCAGCAGCTTAGATACGGGTCCTAATGAAAAACTGTTTTTT. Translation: CASSLDTGPNEKLFF.

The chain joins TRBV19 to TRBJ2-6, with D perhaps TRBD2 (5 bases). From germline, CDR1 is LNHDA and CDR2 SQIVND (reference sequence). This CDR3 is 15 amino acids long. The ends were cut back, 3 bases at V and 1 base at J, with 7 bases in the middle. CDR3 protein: CASSIRLSGANVLTF. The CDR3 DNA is TGTGCCAGTAGTATTAGACTATCTGGGGCCAACGTCCTGACTTTC. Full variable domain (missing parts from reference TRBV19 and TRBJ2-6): DGGITQSPKYLFRKEGQNVTLSCEQNLNHDAMYWYRQDPGQGLRLIYYSQIVNDFQKGDIAEGYSVSREKKESFPLTVTSAQKNPTAFYLCASSIRLSGANVLTFGAGSRLTVL.

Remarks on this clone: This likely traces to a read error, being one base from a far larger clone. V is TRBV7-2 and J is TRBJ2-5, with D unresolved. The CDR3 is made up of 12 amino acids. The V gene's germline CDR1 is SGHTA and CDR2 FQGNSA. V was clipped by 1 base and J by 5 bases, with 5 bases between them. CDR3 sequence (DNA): TGTGCCAGCAGCTTAGTTGGGGAGACCCAGTACTTC. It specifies CASSLVGETQYF.

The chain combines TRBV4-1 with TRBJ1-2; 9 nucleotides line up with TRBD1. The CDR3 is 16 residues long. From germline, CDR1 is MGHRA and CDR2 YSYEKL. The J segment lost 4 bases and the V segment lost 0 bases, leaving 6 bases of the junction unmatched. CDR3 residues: CASSQESPTGGYGYTF. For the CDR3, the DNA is TGCGCCAGCAGCCAAGAATCCCCGACAGGGGGCTATGGCTACACCTTC.

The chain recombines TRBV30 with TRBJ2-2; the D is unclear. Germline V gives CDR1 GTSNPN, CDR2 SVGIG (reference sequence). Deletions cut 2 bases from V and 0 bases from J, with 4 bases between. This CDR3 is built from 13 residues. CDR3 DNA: TGTGCCTGGAGTCTAACGAACACCGGGGAGCTGTTTTTT. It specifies CAWSLTNTGELFF.

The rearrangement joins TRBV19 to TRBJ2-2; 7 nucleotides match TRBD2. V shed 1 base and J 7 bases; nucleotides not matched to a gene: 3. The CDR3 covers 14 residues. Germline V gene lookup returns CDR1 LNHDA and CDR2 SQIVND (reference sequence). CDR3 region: CASSIVPGGGELFF. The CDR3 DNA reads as TGTGCCAGTAGTATAGTTCCGGGGGGCGGGGAGCTGTTTTTT. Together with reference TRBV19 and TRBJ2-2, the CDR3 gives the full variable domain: DGGITQSPKYLFRKEGQNVTLSCEQNLNHDAMYWYRQDPGQGLRLIYYSQIVNDFQKGDIAEGYSVSREKKESFPLTVTSAQKNPTAFYLCASSIVPGGGELFFGEGSRLTVL.

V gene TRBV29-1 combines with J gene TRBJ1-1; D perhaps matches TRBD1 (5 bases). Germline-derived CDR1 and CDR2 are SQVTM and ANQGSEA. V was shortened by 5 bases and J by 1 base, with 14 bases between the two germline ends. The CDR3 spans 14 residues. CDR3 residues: CSVQIGDANTEAFF. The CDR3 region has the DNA TGCAGCGTTCAAATAGGGGACGCGAACACTGAAGCTTTCTTT. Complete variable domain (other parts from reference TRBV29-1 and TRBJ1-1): SAVISQKPSRDICQRGTSLTIQCQVDSQVTMMFWYRQQPGQSLTLIATANQGSEATYESGFVIDKFPISRPNLTFSTLTVSNMSPEDSSIYLCSVQIGDANTEAFFGQGTRLTVV.

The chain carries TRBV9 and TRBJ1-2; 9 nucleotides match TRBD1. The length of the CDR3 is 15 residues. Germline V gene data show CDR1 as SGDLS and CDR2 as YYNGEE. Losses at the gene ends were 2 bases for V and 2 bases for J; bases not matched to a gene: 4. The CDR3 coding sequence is TGTGCCAGCAGCGTGGGACAGGGAGAGAACTATGGCTACACCTTC. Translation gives CASSVGQGENYGYTF.

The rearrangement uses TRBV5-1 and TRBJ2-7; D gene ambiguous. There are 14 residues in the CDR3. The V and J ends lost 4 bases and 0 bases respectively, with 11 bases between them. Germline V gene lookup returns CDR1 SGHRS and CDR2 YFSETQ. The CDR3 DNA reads TGCGCCAGCAGCCTTCCGGACGCCTCCTACGAGCAGTACTTC. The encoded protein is CASSLPDASYEQYF.

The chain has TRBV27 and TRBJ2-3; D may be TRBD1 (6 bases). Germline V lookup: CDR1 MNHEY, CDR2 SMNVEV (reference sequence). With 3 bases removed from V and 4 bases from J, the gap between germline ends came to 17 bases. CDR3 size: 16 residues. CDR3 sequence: CASSFSARTVSDTQYF. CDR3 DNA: TGTGCCAGCAGTTTCTCAGCTCGGACAGTCTCAGATACGCAGTATTTT.

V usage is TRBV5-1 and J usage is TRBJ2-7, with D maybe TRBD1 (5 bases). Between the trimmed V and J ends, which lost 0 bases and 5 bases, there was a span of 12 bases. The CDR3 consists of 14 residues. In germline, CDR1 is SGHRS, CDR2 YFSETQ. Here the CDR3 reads CASSLESGLNEQYF. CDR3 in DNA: TGCGCCAGCAGCTTGGAGTCAGGGCTCAACGAGCAGTACTTC. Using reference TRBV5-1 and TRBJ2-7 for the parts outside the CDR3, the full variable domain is KAGVTQTPRYLIKTRGQQVTLSCSPISGHRSVSWYQQTPGQGLQFLFEYFSETQRNKGNFPGRFSGRQFSNSRSEMNVSTLELGDSALYLCASSLESGLNEQYFGPGTRLTVT.